A single sample gave rise to the 16 T cell receptor beta chains below, sequenced in a study of T cells expressing NK-cell markers. TCRdb re-called the 5' RACE reads; every CDR3 protein appears as one record, without DNA. The sample has 350,000 to 450,000 distinct CDR3 sequences. What was sequenced was blood T cells: a sorted CD56 or NKG2C T cell subset, CD4+ or CD8+ T cells, or bulk PBMC T cells (not recorded which). These receptors all come from a man aged 18 to 69 in good health.

The chain combines TRBV2 with TRBJ1-3. Germline loops: CDR1 SNHLY, CDR2 FYNNEI. The CDR3 runs to 15 residues. CDR3 protein: CASSEQTFSGNTIYF.

V and J are TRBV2 and TRBJ2-5. CDR1 is SNHLY and CDR2 is FYNNEI in the germline V gene. The CDR3 totals 11 residues. This CDR3 is CASQSPGTQYF.

This rearrangement joins TRBV6-5 to TRBJ2-1. The CDR3 covers 16 residues. From germline, CDR1 is MNHEY and CDR2 SVGAGI. CDR3 sequence reads: CASSYPERDSYNEQFF.

The chain recombines TRBV6-5 with TRBJ2-1; TCRdb reports TRBD2, a call that lacks DNA to check it against. Germline V CDR1 and CDR2: MNHEY, SVGAGI. This CDR3 is built from 15 residues. CDR3 protein: CASSYGPISDNEQFF.

This sequence joins TRBV6-1 and TRBJ2-1. This CDR3 comprises 13 residues. Germline loops: CDR1 MNHNS, CDR2 SASEGT. This CDR3 reads CASREADYNEQFF.

This rearrangement joins TRBV6-1 to TRBJ2-4; TCRdb proposes TRBD1, but this gene call is untestable without DNA. Germline assignment: CDR1 MNHNS and CDR2 SASEGT. The CDR3 has 18 residues. CDR3 residues: CASSEAFSSFGGQNIQYF.

The CDR3: CAGSGTEGGYTEAFF. The rearrangement links TRBV18 to TRBJ1-1. Per germline, CDR1 KGHSH and CDR2 LQKENI. The CDR3 is made up of 15 amino acids.

This chain uses TRBV5-1 with TRBJ2-5; absent DNA, TCRdb's TRBD1 call cannot be checked. CDR1 SGHRS and CDR2 YFSETQ come from the germline V gene. This CDR3 is 15 amino acids long. This CDR3 is CASSLYGQSVETQYF. The full variable domain, its missing parts supplied by reference TRBV5-1 and TRBJ2-5, is KAGVTQTPRYLIKTRGQQVTLSCSPISGHRSVSWYQQTPGQGLQFLFEYFSETQRNKGNFPGRFSGRQFSNSRSEMNVSTLELGDSALYLCASSLYGQSVETQYFGPGTRLLVL.

CDR3 protein: CASSPLAAGETQYF. This chain joins TRBV7-9 and TRBJ2-5; TCRdb selects TRBD2, and the lack of DNA leaves this call unchecked. The CDR3 is 14 amino acids. Germline V gene lookup returns CDR1 SEHNR and CDR2 FQNEAQ (reference sequence).

This sequence joins TRBV5-8 and TRBJ2-2. The germline gives CDR1 SGHTS, CDR2 YDEGEE. The CDR3 consists of 15 residues. The CDR3 spells CASSSWNTNTGELFF.

The chain links TRBV28 to TRBJ2-5; there is no DNA to check the TCRdb D call of TRBD1. Germline V CDR1 and CDR2: MDHEN, SYDVKM. The CDR3 length is 15 residues. The CDR3 sequence is CASSKRTAYQETQYF.

J is TRBJ2-1 and V is TRBV12-3 or TRBV12-4; no DNA is available, so the TRBD2 call from TCRdb remains unchecked. This CDR3 is 16 amino acids long. The CDR3 loop reads CASSFLAGGPSNEQFF.

CDR3 protein: CAGQTGITGELFF. The rearrangement uses TRBV28 and TRBJ2-2; TCRdb outputs TRBD1, but without DNA this stays unchecked. CDR1 is MDHEN and CDR2 is SYDVKM in the germline V gene. This CDR3 spans 13 amino acids.

The CDR3 loop reads CASSTQPGLGETQYF. The V gene is TRBV11-3, the J gene TRBJ2-5; TCRdb selects TRBD2, and the lack of DNA leaves this call unchecked. CDR3 length: 15 amino acids. CDR1 is SGHNT, CDR2 YENEEA, per germline. Combining the CDR3 with reference TRBV11-3 and TRBJ2-5 gives the whole variable domain EAGVVQSPRYKIIEKKQPVAFWCNPISGHNTLYWYLQNLGQGPELLIRYENEEAVDDSQLPKDRFSAERLKGVDSTLKIQPAELGDSAVYLCASSTQPGLGETQYFGPGTRLLVL.

The rearrangement joins TRBV2 to TRBJ1-1; TCRdb outputs TRBD1, but without DNA this stays unchecked. Germline CDR1 is SNHLY and CDR2 is FYNNEI. This CDR3 region has 15 residues. The CDR3 here is CASSERGGFLSGAFF. Looking up the rest from reference TRBV2 and TRBJ1-1 gives the full variable domain: EPEVTQTPSHQVTQMGQEVILRCVPISNHLYFYWYRQILGQKVEFLVSFYNNEISEKSEIFDDQFSVERPDGSNFTLKIRSTKLEDSAMYFCASSERGGFLSGAFFGQGTRLTVV.

The chain carries TRBV28 and TRBJ2-4; TCRdb selects TRBD1, and the lack of DNA leaves this call unchecked. CDR1 and CDR2 from the germline V gene are MDHEN and SYDVKM. The CDR3 has 17 residues. CDR3 residues: CASSPDRESLAKNIQYF.